This T cell receptor (beta chain) was sequenced in a study of shared clonotypes between healthy human individuals. TCRdb's copy holds only in-frame clones and misses some; the assay was immunoSEQ multiplex PCR. Counted here are fewer than 1.8 million clones, 97% to 99% occurring once; the ten biggest clones make up roughly 0.36%. This CDR3 region has 13 residues. V was cut by 4 bases and J by 4 bases, with 10 bases left in between. CDR1 WSHSY and CDR2 SAAADI come from the germline V gene. Sequenced sample: naive CD4+ T cells sorted from blood. Subset: CD45RA+ positively selected. This receptor was obtained from a man aged 30 to 39 in good health. The chain recombines TRBV10-2 with TRBJ1-2; D is unclear. CDR3 in amino acids: CASSGGTVYGYTF. In nucleotides, the CDR3 is TGCGCCAGCAGTGGGGGAACTGTCTATGGCTACACCTTC.